Listed here is a single T cell receptor (beta chain). As yet, its antigen is unknown. The table came from immunoSEQ multiplex PCR; TCRdb's copy has only in-frame clones and leaves some out. The repertoire holds just under 350,000 clones, roughly 70% seen once, with more than 9% in the top ten. Trimming removed 4 bases at V and 3 bases at J, with 9 bases between. Germline V gene sequence: CDR1 SGDLS, CDR2 YYNGEE. This CDR3 is 13 amino acids long. These data are taken from a study of shared clonotypes between healthy human individuals. In the study overall: Per donor, CD8 memory used one plate, CD8 naive used two, CD4 memory used three and CD4 naive used three. Findings and caveats of the study: Against clonotypes common to all four donors, non-shared ones had lower generation probabilities. When naive CD4 clonotypes were compared across a few donors, 4% to 6.5% were shared.

This chain joins TRBV9 and TRBJ2-3, with no clear D. The source of this sequence is a man younger than 40 in good health. Specimen: memory CD4+ T cells sorted from blood. As to subset: CD45RA-negative fraction. CDR3 sequence: CASSTDLTDTQYF. Here the CDR3 DNA reads TGTGCCAGCAGCACAGACTTAACAGATACGCAGTATTTT.